These T cell receptor beta chains were read from a single sample in a study of preoperative IRX-2 immunotherapy in early breast cancer. The repertoire was sequenced with immunoSEQ multiplex PCR; TCRdb's copy has only in-frame clones and lacks some. The sample holds over a thousand clones, about 77% seen once. The sample consisted of tumor tissue, taken after IRX-2 immunotherapy. Receptors were obtained from a human donor with breast cancer. CDR3s include the opening cysteine and the closing phenylalanine or tryptophan. Fields, in order: V gene, CDR3 protein.

TRBV30,CACLPPGLAVSPDYEQYF
TRBV6-7,CASSELGSAISGNTIYF
TRBV10-2,CASSYDGMNTEAFF
TRBV11-3,CASSLFSEGQHNEKLFF
TRBV15,CATSRLEGAGDTEAFF
TRBV6-8,CASSYSFSLGYTF
TRBV6-8,CASSYSTSGSNEQFF
TRBV12-5,CASTITRDRGLQPQHF
TRBV6-8,CAMYLELSGEAFF
TRBV6-8,CASNGENYEQYF
TRBV22-1,CASREGAGNTIYF
TRBV5-1,CASSPGLAGQRSEQFF
TRBV11-3,CASSLYRGNQPQHF
TRBV28,CASRGESSGNTIYF
TRBV6-8,CASSLGGGELFF
TRBV25-1,CASSEQGAGNTGELFF
TRBV11-3,CASSRGPSTDTQYF
TRBV10-2,CATMREAGGYGEQFF
TRBV28,CASSSNVDEAFF
TRBV30,CAWSVSGGGVETEAFF